This T cell receptor beta chain was recovered during a study of blood T cell repertoires in COVID-19. As processed by the authors: Researchers report that nucleated cell counts were estimated from reference gene primer amplification. Generated by immunoSEQ multiplex PCR, the TCRdb table keeps only in-frame clones and is missing some. V, J and clone size derive from that table, while D and trimming were established from the DNA sequence. The repertoire holds some 51,000 clones, with less than 95% as singletons. The CDR3 length is 13 residues. Trimming pared 2 bases from V and 9 bases from J, leaving 11 bases between. The V gene's germline CDR1 is SEHNR and CDR2 FQNEAQ (reference sequence).

The chain links TRBV7-9 to TRBJ1-3, with D unclear. This clonotype originated in a man in his forties with acute or convalescent COVID-19. Material: peripheral blood. CDR3 sequence (DNA): TGTGCCAGCAGCTTAATTCCATGGGCCACCATATATTTT. Translated: CASSLIPWATIYF.